The rows below give T cell receptor beta chains drawn from one sample of a study of T cells in Graves' hyperthyroidism and ophthalmopathy. One entry per CDR3 protein results from TCRdb running MiXCR on the multiplex PCR reads. The sample yields a few hundred thousand distinct CDR3 sequences, just under 25% seen once. Sequencing was carried out using blood. Receptor source: a man aged 50 to 60 with Graves' hyperthyroidism. The CDR3 runs from the conserved cysteine through the conserved F or W. D genes are given only for firm matches. Size tells how often a clone was seen (once, few, many) or the class of an expanded clone, and some rows leave it out.

cdr3_length	v_call	d_call	clone_size	j_call	cdr3_nt	cdr3_aa
15	TRBV20-1	TRBD2	many	TRBJ2-3	TGCAGTGCTAGCTCTACTAGCGACGCCACAGATACGCAGTATTTT	CSASSTSDATDTQYF
11	TRBV12-3/TRBV12-4	.	.	TRBJ1-1	TGTGCCAGCAGTAGACGTATTGAAGCTTTCTTT	CASSRRIEAFF
15	TRBV5-1	.	.	TRBJ1-1	TGCGCCAGCAGCTTGGCCTTGGGTGTGAACACTGAAGGTTTCTTT	CASSLALGVNTEGFF
14	TRBV12-3/TRBV12-4	TRBD1	few	TRBJ1-3	TGTGCCAGCAGGCCGACAGGGGATAAAAACACCATATATTTT	CASRPTGDKNTIYF
12	TRBV24-1	.	many	TRBJ1-1	TGTGCCACCAGTGAGGGTACCACTGAAGCTTTCTTT	CATSEGTTEAFF
19	TRBV11-3	.	few	TRBJ2-4	TGTGCCAGCAGCCCTCGCGGCGGGGCGGCCAAGGACGGTGAAAACATTCAGTACTTC	CASSPRGGAAKDGENIQYF
16	TRBV7-2	.	.	TRBJ2-2	TGTGCCAGCAGCTCCCTGGGGCCCAAAAACACCGGGGAGCTGTTTTTT	CASSSLGPKNTGELFF
17	TRBV6-6	.	few	TRBJ2-3	TGTGCCAGCAGTTACTCGTCATCAGCCAGGGGATGGGATACGCAGTATTTT	CASSYSSSARGWDTQYF
12	TRBV5-6	.	.	TRBJ2-1	TGTGCCAGCGGTCGGGCGAACAATGAGCAGTTCTTC	CASGRANNEQFF
15	TRBV6-2/TRBV6-3	TRBD2	.	TRBJ2-1	TGTGCCAGCAGTCCAACTAGCGGGTGGGGTTTGGAGCAGTTCTTC	CASSPTSGWGLEQFF
16	TRBV7-8	.	many	TRBJ2-7	TGTGCCAGCAGCTTATTGCCTCGAGGGAGCTCCTACGAGCAGTACTTC	CASSLLPRGSSYEQYF
18	TRBV27	TRBD2	many	TRBJ2-3	TGTGCCAGCACCGCCTGGTCGGGAGGCCTAGACGGAACAGATACGCAGTATTTT	CASTAWSGGLDGTDTQYF
16	TRBV12-3/TRBV12-4	TRBD2	.	TRBJ2-7	TGTGCCAGCAGTTTTAGGTTGGGGACTAGCGGGAGCGAGCAGTACTTC	CASSFRLGTSGSEQYF
14	TRBV5-6	.	.	TRBJ2-4	TGTACCAGCAGCTTGGGGCAGGGCAAAAACATTCAGTACTTC	CTSSLGQGKNIQYF
18	TRBV7-9	TRBD2	few	TRBJ2-3	TGTGCCAGCAGCCCCAGGGGGGGACTAGCTGAGAGGACAGATACGCAGTATTTT	CASSPRGGLAERTDTQYF
17	TRBV6-1	.	many	TRBJ2-5	TGTGCCACCCAGCTTAGTTGGCAGGGAGTAGGCCAAGAGACCCAGTACTTC	CATQLSWQGVGQETQYF
13	TRBV20-1	TRBD1	few	TRBJ2-7	TGCAGTGCTGCAGGGGGCCAAGACTACGAGCAGTACTTC	CSAAGGQDYEQYF
18	TRBV27	TRBD2	.	TRBJ2-3	TGTGCCAGCAGTACAACACGTTTGACTAGCGGGAAATTAGATACGCAGTATTTT	CASSTTRLTSGKLDTQYF
15	TRBV11-2	.	many	TRBJ2-1	TGTGCCAGCAGCGATGTTAAGGGGAGACACAATGAGCAGTTCTTC	CASSDVKGRHNEQFF